The rows below give T cell receptor beta chains drawn from one sample of a study of early T cells in non-severe SARS-CoV-2 infection. Via MiXCR, TCRdb re-called the 5' RACE reads, giving one row per CDR3 protein. The data show under 75,000 distinct CDR3 sequences, less than 15% seen once. Specimen: whole blood. The receptors were sampled from an adult who was a healthcare worker with PCR-confirmed SARS-CoV-2 infection or an uninfected control (not recorded which). Both conserved end residues are part of each CDR3. D genes are given only for firm matches. Clone size is not always given. Where it is, it says once, few, many or a class for expanded clones.

d_gene | j_gene | v_gene | abundance | CDR3nt | CDR3aa
NA | TRBJ1-1 | TRBV28 | NA | TGTGCCAGCAGTTTGCGGGGGGCGACCAATTCTTTT | CASSLRGATNSF
TRBD1 | TRBJ1-1 | TRBV28 | NA | TGTGCCAGCAGTTTAGGCAGGGGGGCTGAAGCTTTCTTT | CASSLGRGAEAFF
NA | TRBJ2-3 | TRBV29-1 | NA | TGCAGCGTTGAAGGCAGGGTGAGCACAGATACGCAGTATTTT | CSVEGRVSTDTQYF
NA | TRBJ2-7 | TRBV12-3/TRBV12-4 | many | TGTGCCAGCAGTTTATTGACTTCTAAGGGGGAGCAGTACTTC | CASSLLTSKGEQYF
NA | TRBJ1-1 | TRBV28 | NA | TGTGCCTGCAACAGCCCTATGAACACTGAAGCTTTCTTT | CACNSPMNTEAFF
TRBD1 | TRBJ2-7 | TRBV11-2 | NA | TGTGCCAGCAGATTCCGGACAGGGCCCACCTACGAGCAGTACTTC | CASRFRTGPTYEQYF
TRBD2 | TRBJ2-1 | TRBV9 | many | TGTGCCAGCAGCGCGAACACCGGGACTAGGGATGAGCAGTTCTTC | CASSANTGTRDEQFF
NA | TRBJ2-3 | TRBV7-2 | NA | TGTGCCAGCAGCCAGCAGGGAGGATTCACAGATACGCAGTATTTT | CASSQQGGFTDTQYF
TRBD2 | TRBJ2-2 | TRBV20-1 | few | TGCAGTGCGCAGCGGGGTGGCGGCACCGGGGAGCTGTTTTTT | CSAQRGGGTGELFF
NA | TRBJ2-7 | TRBV29-1 | few | TGCAGCGCACCCTACGAGCAGTACTTC | CSAPYEQYF
NA | TRBJ2-1 | TRBV9 | NA | TGTGCCAGCAGCGTAGGTCCCAGCCTTTACAATGAGCAGTTCTTC | CASSVGPSLYNEQFF
TRBD1 | TRBJ1-2 | TRBV10-3 | few | TGTGCCATCAGCCCGGGACAGGGCTATGGCTACACCTTC | CAISPGQGYGYTF
NA | TRBJ1-1 | TRBV28 | few | TGTGCCAGCAGCAGCTGGGGGGAGAGGACTGAAGCTTTCTTT | CASSSWGERTEAFF
NA | TRBJ2-3 | TRBV6-2/TRBV6-3 | NA | TGTGCCAGCAGCCCGTCTAGAGGGCAGTATTTT | CASSPSRGQYF
NA | TRBJ1-6 | TRBV7-9 | many | TGTGCCAGCAGCTTAGAAACAGGATGGGATTCACCCCTCCACTTT | CASSLETGWDSPLHF
NA | TRBJ1-1 | TRBV11-2 | few | TGTGCCAGCAGCTTAGTCAGGCACGATTATACTGAAGCTTTCTTT | CASSLVRHDYTEAFF
TRBD1 | TRBJ1-1 | TRBV9 | NA | TGTGCCAGCAGCGTCGTACAGGGGGCCACTGAAGCTTTCTTT | CASSVVQGATEAFF
NA | TRBJ1-6 | TRBV28 | few | TGTGCCAGCAGTCAAAATTTGGGTTTAAGTTCACCCCTCCACTTT | CASSQNLGLSSPLHF
NA | TRBJ1-1 | TRBV29-1 | NA | TGCAGCGTTCTCCCATCGAACACTGAAGCTTTCTTT | CSVLPSNTEAFF
NA | TRBJ2-5 | TRBV7-9 | few | TGTGCCAGCAGCGTACGGGAGTTCCAAGAGACCCAGTACTTC | CASSVREFQETQYF
NA | TRBJ1-1 | TRBV7-8 | many | TGTGCCAGCAGCTCAGCCCCATTGGGAGCTTTAAACACTGAAGCTTTCTTT | CASSSAPLGALNTEAFF
NA | TRBJ2-7 | TRBV18 | many | TGTGCCAGCTCTCCGGACGGGTACGAGCAGTACTTC | CASSPDGYEQYF
NA | TRBJ2-1 | TRBV3-1 | NA | TGTGCCAGCAGCCAACTTGGAGGGCCAAGCAATGAGCAGTTCTTC | CASSQLGGPSNEQFF
NA | TRBJ1-6 | TRBV20-1 | many | TGCAGTGCTAGAGGGGAATTCTTATCAAATTCACCCCTCCACTTT | CSARGEFLSNSPLHF
NA | TRBJ2-5 | TRBV29-1 | many | TGCAGCGTTGTCTCCGGGACCCGAAGTTCGGCCCAGTACTTC | CSVVSGTRSSAQYF
NA | TRBJ1-6 | TRBV28 | few | TGTGCCAGCAGTAGAGGAGGGGTTTCACCCCTCCACTTT | CASSRGGVSPLHF
TRBD2 | TRBJ2-1 | TRBV20-1 | few | TGCAGTGCTAGAGTTGGACTAGCGGGGGATGAGCAGTTCTTC | CSARVGLAGDEQFF
TRBD1 | TRBJ2-4 | TRBV25-1 | few | TGTGCCAGCAGTGGGGGCCAGACAGGGGTAGGGAACATTCAGTACTTC | CASSGGQTGVGNIQYF
NA | TRBJ2-7 | TRBV7-6 | many | TGTGCCAGCAGCTTAGAGGCGGGGAGCTCCTACGAGCAGTACTTC | CASSLEAGSSYEQYF
NA | TRBJ1-4 | TRBV29-1 | few | TGCAGCGCCTCCGGGTTTCGAGACGAAAAACTGTTTTTT | CSASGFRDEKLFF
TRBD2 | TRBJ2-7 | TRBV2 | NA | TGTGCCAGCAGGGGACTAGCGGGAATCTACGAGCAGTACTTC | CASRGLAGIYEQYF
TRBD2 | TRBJ2-3 | TRBV3-1 | few | TGTGCCAGCAGCCAACGTGCGGTAGCGGGAGGGCCAGGGGATACGCAGTATTTT | CASSQRAVAGGPGDTQYF
TRBD1 | TRBJ1-4 | TRBV14 | few | TGTGCCAGCAGCCACACCAGGGGGCATCGTGAAAAACTGTTTTTT | CASSHTRGHREKLFF
TRBD2 | TRBJ2-1 | TRBV7-7 | NA | TGTGCCAGCAGCTTAGCGGGGGAGGGATTTCCCTACAATGAGCAGTTCTTC | CASSLAGEGFPYNEQFF
TRBD2 | TRBJ2-7 | TRBV3-1 | many | TGTGCCAGCAGCCAATATGGTGAACTAGCGGGCGAGGTTTGGGACGAGCAGTACTTC | CASSQYGELAGEVWDEQYF
NA | TRBJ2-2 | TRBV20-1 | NA | TGCAGTGCTAGAGAAAGGTCTCCTACCGGGGAGCTGTTTTTT | CSARERSPTGELFF
TRBD2 | TRBJ2-2 | TRBV7-9 | many | TGTGCCAGCAGCTTAATAACTAGCGCGGATTGGGCCGGGGAGCTGTTTTTT | CASSLITSADWAGELFF
NA | TRBJ2-7 | TRBV28 | few | TGTGCCAGCCAAGGGGGCTACGAGCAGTACTTC | CASQGGYEQYF
TRBD1 | TRBJ2-1 | TRBV6-5 | few | TGTGCCAGCAGTCCACAGGGGGCGTCGGGAAATGAGCAGTTCTTC | CASSPQGASGNEQFF
TRBD1 | TRBJ1-1 | TRBV11-1 | NA | TGTGCCAGCAGCAAAACAGGGGGCCCCTTTATTTCGGCTGAGGAAGCTTTCTTT | CASSKTGGPFISAEEAFF
NA | TRBJ1-5 | TRBV4-1 | many | TGCGCCAGCAGCCAAGCCCCCGGCCAGCCCCAGCATTTT | CASSQAPGQPQHF
NA | TRBJ1-1 | TRBV10-3 | NA | TGTGCCATCAGTGTCCAACCAGAAGCTTTCTTT | CAISVQPEAFF
NA | TRBJ2-5 | TRBV29-1 | NA | TGCAGCGTGTTACAGGGTAGCCAGTACTTC | CSVLQGSQYF